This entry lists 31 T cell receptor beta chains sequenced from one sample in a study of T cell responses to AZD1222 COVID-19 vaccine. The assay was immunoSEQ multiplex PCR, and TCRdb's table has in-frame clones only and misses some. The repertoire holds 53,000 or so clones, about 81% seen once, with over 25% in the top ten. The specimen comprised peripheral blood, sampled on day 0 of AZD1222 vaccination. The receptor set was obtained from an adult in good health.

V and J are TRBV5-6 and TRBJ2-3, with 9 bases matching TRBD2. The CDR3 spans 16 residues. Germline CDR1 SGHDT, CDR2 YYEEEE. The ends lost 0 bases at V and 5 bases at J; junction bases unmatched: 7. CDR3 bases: TGTGCCAGCAGCTTGGCGTTAGCGGGAGTCATAGATACGCAGTATTTT. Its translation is CASSLALAGVIDTQYF.

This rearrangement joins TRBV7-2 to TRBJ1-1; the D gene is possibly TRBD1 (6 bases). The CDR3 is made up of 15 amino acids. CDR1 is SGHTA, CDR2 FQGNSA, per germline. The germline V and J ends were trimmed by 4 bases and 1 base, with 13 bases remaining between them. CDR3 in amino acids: CASSSIGGRNTEAFF. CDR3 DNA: TGTGCCAGCAGCTCCATCGGGGGGCGGAACACTGAAGCTTTCTTT.

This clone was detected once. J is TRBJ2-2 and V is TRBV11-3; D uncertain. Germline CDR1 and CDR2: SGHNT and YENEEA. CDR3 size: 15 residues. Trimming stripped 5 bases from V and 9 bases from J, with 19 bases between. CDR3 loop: CASSPVKEPPRELFF. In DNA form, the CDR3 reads TGTGCCAGCAGCCCCGTTAAGGAGCCTCCCCGGGAGCTGTTTTTT.

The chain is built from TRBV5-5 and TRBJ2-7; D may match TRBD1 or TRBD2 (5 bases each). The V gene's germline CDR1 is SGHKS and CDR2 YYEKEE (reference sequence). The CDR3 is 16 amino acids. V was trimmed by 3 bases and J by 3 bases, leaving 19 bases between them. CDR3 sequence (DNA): TGTGCCAGCAGCTCGAACCCCCGGGACGGGAACTACGAGCAGTACTTC. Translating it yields CASSSNPRDGNYEQYF.

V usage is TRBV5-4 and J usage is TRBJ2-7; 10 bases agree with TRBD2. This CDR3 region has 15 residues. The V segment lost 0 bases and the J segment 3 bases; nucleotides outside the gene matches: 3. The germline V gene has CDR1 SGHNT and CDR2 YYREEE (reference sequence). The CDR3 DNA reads TGTGCCAGCAGCTTGGGGCTAGCGGGAGACTACGAGCAGTACTTC. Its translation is CASSLGLAGDYEQYF.

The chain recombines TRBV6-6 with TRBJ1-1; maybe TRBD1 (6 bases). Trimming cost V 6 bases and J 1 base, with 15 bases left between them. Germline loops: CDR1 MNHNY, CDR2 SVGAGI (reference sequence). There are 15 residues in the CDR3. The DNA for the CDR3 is TGTGCCAGCAGACCGCAGGGGATGAGGAACACTGAAGCTTTCTTT. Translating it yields CASRPQGMRNTEAFF.

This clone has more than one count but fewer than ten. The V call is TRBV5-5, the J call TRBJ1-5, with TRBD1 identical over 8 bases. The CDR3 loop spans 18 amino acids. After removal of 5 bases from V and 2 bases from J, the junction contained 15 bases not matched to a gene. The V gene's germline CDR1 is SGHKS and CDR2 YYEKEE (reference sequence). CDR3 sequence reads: CASRTGQGRDVGNQPQHF. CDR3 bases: TGTGCCAGCAGGACAGGACAGGGTAGGGATGTGGGCAATCAGCCCCAGCATTTT.

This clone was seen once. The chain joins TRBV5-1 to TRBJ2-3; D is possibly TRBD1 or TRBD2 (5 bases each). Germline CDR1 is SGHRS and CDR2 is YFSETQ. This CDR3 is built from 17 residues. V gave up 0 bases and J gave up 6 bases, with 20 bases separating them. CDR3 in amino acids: CASSLALGDPLADTQYF. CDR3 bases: TGCGCCAGCAGCTTGGCCCTCGGGGACCCGCTTGCGGATACGCAGTATTTT.

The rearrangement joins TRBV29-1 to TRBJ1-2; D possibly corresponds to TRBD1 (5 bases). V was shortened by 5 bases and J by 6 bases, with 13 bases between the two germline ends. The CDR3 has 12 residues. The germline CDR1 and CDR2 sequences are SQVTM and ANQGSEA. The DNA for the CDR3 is TGCAGCGTTAACACGGACAAAAATGGCTACACCTTC. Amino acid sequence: CSVNTDKNGYTF. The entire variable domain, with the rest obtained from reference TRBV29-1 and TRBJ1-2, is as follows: SAVISQKPSRDICQRGTSLTIQCQVDSQVTMMFWYRQQPGQSLTLIATANQGSEATYESGFVIDKFPISRPNLTFSTLTVSNMSPEDSSIYLCSVNTDKNGYTFGSGTRLTVV.

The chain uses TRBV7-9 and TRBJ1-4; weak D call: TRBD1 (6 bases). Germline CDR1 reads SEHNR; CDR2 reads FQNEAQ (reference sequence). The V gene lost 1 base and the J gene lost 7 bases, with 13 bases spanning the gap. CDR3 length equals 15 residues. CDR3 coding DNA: TGTGCCAGCAGCTTAGGGGGGCAGGCCGGTGAAAAACTGTTTTTT. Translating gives CASSLGGQAGEKLFF.

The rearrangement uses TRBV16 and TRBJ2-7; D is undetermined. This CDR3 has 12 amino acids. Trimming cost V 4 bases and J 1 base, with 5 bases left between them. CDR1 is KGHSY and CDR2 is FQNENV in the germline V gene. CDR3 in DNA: TGTGCCAGCAGCCCGGATTCCTACGAGCAGTACTTC. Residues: CASSPDSYEQYF.

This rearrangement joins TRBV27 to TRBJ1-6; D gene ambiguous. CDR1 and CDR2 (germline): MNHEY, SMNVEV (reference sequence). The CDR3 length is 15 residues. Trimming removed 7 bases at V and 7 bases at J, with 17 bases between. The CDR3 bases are TGTGCCAGCACTCAATATGGGGATGAGAATTCACCCCTCCACTTT. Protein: CASTQYGDENSPLHF.

This chain's CDR3 is CASSRPWGGAYEKLFF. CDR3 DNA sequence: TGTGCCAGCAGCCGCCCATGGGGGGGGGCGTATGAAAAACTGTTTTTT. This rearrangement joins TRBV11-2 to TRBJ1-4; D perhaps matches TRBD1 (6 bases). Trimming left V 5 bases short and J 6 bases short, with 19 bases between. The CDR3 consists of 16 residues. Germline V CDR1 and CDR2: SGHAT, FQNNGV. The complete variable domain, with remaining parts taken from reference TRBV11-2 and TRBJ1-4, reads EAGVAQSPRYKIIEKRQSVAFWCNPISGHATLYWYQQILGQGPKLLIQFQNNGVVDDSQLPKDRFSAERLKGVDSTLKIQPAKLEDSAVYLCASSRPWGGAYEKLFFGSGTQLSVL.

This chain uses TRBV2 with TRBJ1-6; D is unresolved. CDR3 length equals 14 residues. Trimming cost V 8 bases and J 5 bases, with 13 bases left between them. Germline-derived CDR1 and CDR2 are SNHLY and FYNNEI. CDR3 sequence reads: CASADQTHNSPLHF. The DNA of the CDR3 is TGTGCCAGCGCAGATCAGACCCATAATTCACCCCTCCACTTT.

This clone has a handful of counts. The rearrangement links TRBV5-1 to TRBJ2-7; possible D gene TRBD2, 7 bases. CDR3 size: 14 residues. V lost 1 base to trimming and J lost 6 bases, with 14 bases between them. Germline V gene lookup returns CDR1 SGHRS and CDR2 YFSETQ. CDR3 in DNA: TGCGCCAGCAGCTTGAATACAGGGAGGGGCGAGCAGTACTTC. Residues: CASSLNTGRGEQYF.

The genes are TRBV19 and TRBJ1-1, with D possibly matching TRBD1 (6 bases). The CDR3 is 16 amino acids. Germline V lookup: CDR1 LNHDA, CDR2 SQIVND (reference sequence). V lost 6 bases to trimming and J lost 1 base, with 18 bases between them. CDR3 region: CASSSPLTGPNTEAFF. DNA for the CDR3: TGTGCCAGTAGCAGCCCCCTGACAGGCCCGAACACTGAAGCTTTCTTT.

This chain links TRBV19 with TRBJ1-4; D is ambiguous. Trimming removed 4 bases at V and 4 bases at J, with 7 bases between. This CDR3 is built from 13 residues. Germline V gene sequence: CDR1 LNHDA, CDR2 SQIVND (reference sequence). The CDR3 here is CASSTGNNEKLFF. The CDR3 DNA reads TGTGCCAGTAGTACCGGTAATAATGAAAAACTGTTTTTT.

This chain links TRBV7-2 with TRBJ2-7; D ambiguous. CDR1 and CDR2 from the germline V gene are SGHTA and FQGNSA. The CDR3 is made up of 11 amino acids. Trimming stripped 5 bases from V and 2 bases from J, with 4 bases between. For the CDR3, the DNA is TGTGCCAGCAGCATAACCTACGAGCAGTACTTC. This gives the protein CASSITYEQYF.

CDR3 in amino acids: CASSFLTSGSYEQYF. The CDR3 region has the DNA TGTGCCAGCAGCTTCCTGACTAGCGGGAGCTACGAGCAGTACTTC. The V call is TRBV11-2, the J call TRBJ2-7; 12 bases are shared with TRBD2. Germline assignment: CDR1 SGHAT and CDR2 FQNNGV. The CDR3 has 15 residues. After removal of 3 bases from V and 3 bases from J, the junction contained 3 bases not matched to a gene.

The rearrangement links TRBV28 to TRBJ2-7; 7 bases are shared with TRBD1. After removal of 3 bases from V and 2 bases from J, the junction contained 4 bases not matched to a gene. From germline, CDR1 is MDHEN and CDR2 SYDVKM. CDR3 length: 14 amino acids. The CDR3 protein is CASSLRGRAYEQYF. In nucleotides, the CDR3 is TGTGCCAGCAGTTTGAGGGGGCGGGCCTACGAGCAGTACTTC.

CDR3 protein: CASSSRIGGSNTEAFF. The CDR3 coding sequence is TGTGCCAGCAGCTCCCGGATAGGGGGCTCGAACACTGAAGCTTTCTTT. J is TRBJ1-1 and V is TRBV5-6; the match to TRBD1 covers 7 bases. Per germline, CDR1 SGHDT and CDR2 YYEEEE. The CDR3 covers 16 residues. The V segment lost 3 bases and the J segment 1 base; nucleotides outside the gene matches: 9. Full variable domain (rest looked up from reference TRBV5-6 and TRBJ1-1): DAGVTQSPTHLIKTRGQQVTLRCSPKSGHDTVSWYQQALGQGPQFIFQYYEEEERQRGNFPDRFSGHQFPNYSSELNVNALLLGDSALYLCASSSRIGGSNTEAFFGQGTRLTVV.

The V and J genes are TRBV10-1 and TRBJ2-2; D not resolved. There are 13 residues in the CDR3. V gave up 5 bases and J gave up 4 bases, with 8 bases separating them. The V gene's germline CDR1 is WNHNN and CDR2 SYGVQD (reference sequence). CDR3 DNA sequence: TGCGCCAGCAGTCCGATGGTCACCGGGGAGCTGTTTTTT. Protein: CASSPMVTGELFF.

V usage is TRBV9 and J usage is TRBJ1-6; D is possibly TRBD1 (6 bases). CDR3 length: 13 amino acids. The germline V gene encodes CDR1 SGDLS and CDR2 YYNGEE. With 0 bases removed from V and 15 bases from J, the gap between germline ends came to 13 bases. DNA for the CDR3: TGTGCCAGCAGCGTAGCCCTACAGGGAAACCTCCACTTT. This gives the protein CASSVALQGNLHF.

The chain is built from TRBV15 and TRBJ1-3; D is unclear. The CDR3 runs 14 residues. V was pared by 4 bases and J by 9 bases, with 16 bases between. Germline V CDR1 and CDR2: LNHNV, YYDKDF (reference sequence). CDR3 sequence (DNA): TGTGCCACCAGCAACGGGGTAGGGAAGAGCACCATATATTTT. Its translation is CATSNGVGKSTIYF.

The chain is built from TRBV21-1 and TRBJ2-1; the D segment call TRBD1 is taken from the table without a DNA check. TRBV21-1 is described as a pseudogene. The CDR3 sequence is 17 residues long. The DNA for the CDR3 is TGTGCCAGCAGCAACCCTACCGGGACAGGAGAGACAATGGGGCAGTTCTTC. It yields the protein CASSNPTGTGETMGQFF.

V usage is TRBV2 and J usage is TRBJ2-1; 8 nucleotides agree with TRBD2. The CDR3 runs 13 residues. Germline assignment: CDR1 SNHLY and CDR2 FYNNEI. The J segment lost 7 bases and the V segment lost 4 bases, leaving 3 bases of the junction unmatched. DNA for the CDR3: TGTGCCAGCAGTGTGGAGCGGGAGAATGAGCAGTTCTTC. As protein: CASSVERENEQFF.

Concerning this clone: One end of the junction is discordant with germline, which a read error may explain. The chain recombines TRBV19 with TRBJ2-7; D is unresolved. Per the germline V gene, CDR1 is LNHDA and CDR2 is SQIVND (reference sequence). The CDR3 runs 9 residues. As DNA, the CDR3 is TGTGCCAGTAGTATTTCCTCCCTTTTC. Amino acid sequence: CASSISSLF.

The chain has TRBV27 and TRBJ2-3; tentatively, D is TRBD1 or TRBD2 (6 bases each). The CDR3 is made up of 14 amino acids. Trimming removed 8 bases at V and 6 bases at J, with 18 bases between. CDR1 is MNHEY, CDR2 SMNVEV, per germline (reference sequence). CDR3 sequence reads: CASGGGYSRDTQYF. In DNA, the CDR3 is TGTGCCAGCGGAGGGGGTTACAGCCGGGATACGCAGTATTTT.

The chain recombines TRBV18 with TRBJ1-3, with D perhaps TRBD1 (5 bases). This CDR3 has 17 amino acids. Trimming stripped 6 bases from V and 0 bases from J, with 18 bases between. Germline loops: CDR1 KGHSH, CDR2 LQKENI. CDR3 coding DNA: TGTGCCAGCTCGCCCACGACAGACAGCAGCTCTGGAAACACCATATATTTT. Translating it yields CASSPTTDSSSGNTIYF.

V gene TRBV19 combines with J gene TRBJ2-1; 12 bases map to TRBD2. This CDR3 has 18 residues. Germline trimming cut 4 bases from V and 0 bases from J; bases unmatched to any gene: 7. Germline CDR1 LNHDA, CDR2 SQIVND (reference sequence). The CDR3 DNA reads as TGTGCCAGTAGTAGAATCGGACTAGCGGGAAGCTCCTACAATGAGCAGTTCTTC. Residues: CASSRIGLAGSSYNEQFF.

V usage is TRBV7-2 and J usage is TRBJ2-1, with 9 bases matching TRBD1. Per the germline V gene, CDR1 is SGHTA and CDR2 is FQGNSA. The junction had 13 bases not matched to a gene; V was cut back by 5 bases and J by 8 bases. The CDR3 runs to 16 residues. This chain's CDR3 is CASSTRGQGRVDEQFF. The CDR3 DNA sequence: TGTGCCAGCAGCACACGAGGACAGGGGAGAGTTGATGAGCAGTTCTTC. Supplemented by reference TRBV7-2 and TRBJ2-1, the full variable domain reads GAGVSQSPSNKVTEKGKDVELRCDPISGHTALYWYRQSLGQGLEFLIYFQGNSAPDKSGLPSDRFSAERTGGSVSTLTIQRTQQEDSAVYLCASSTRGQGRVDEQFFGPGTRLTVL.